Shown below are 2 T cell receptor beta chains from a single sample sequenced in a study of blood T cell repertoires in COVID-19. Produced via immunoSEQ multiplex PCR; TCRdb's table is partial and in-frame only. The table lists about 180,000 clones, about 86% of them singletons. Specimen: peripheral blood. The receptors come from a woman in her thirties with active or convalescent COVID-19.

The rearrangement uses TRBV6-5 and TRBJ1-2; D gene uncertain. The length of the CDR3 is 13 residues. V shed 6 bases and J shed 2 bases, with 10 bases lying between them. CDR1 is MNHEY and CDR2 is SVGAGI in the germline V gene. CDR3 DNA sequence: TGTGCCAGCAGCAACACACCCAACTATGGCTACACCTTC. It is translated as CASSNTPNYGYTF.

This chain links TRBV20-1 with TRBJ2-7, with a tentative D call TRBD1 (6 bases). The V end was cut by 3 bases, the J end by 0 bases, with 9 bases between. The CDR3 extends over 13 amino acids. CDR1 is DFQATT and CDR2 is SNEGSKA in the germline V gene (reference sequence). This CDR3 reads CSASLDSSYEQYF. CDR3 in DNA: TGCAGTGCTAGTTTGGACAGCTCCTACGAGCAGTACTTC.